The 28 T cell receptor beta chains listed next were all sequenced from one sample in a study of spatial heterogeneity in lung cancer. TCRdb reprocessed the 5' RACE reads with MiXCR, giving one entry per CDR3 protein. The data show about 21,000 distinct CDR3 sequences, 4.5% to 7% seen once. Described time point: sample taken at primary tumor resection. Material: PBMCs, obtained at surgery. The receptors derive from a male donor with early-stage non-small cell lung cancer.

As regards this clonotype: It is likely a read error, because the conserved phenylalanine at the end of the CDR3 is missing. The DNA is omitted, as the CDR3 cannot be located on it reliably, and the CDR3 follows TCRdb's listing. The gene calls are TRBV6-6 and TRBJ2-7; the table gives TRBD1 as D, unverified against the DNA. Germline V gene lookup returns CDR1 MNHNY and CDR2 SVGAGI (reference sequence). The CDR3 numbers 14 amino acids, ends counted. Here the CDR3 reads CASSYSGTGGRGGI.

This clonotype was counted many times. The rearrangement links TRBV7-2 to TRBJ2-3; D uncertain. Germline V gene lookup returns CDR1 SGHTA and CDR2 FQGNSA. The CDR3 consists of 13 residues. Trimming took off 5 bases at V and 6 bases at J, with 12 bases between the two ends. In DNA, the CDR3 is TGTGCCAGCAGCAGCCCTGTGTCGGATACGCAGTATTTT. This sequence encodes CASSSPVSDTQYF.

This clonotype was counted many times. The chain uses TRBV7-9 and TRBJ1-1, with D perhaps matching TRBD1 (5 bases). Trimming pared 0 bases from V and 4 bases from J, leaving 15 bases between. Germline values: CDR1 SEHNR, CDR2 FQNEAQ (reference sequence). CDR3 length: 16 amino acids. The CDR3 sequence is CASSLASRAGITEAFF. For the CDR3, the DNA is TGTGCCAGCAGCTTAGCGAGCAGGGCGGGTATCACTGAAGCTTTCTTT.

V is TRBV12-3 or TRBV12-4 and J is TRBJ2-1; 16 bases align to TRBD2. The trim removed 6 bases at V and 2 bases at J, leaving 4 bases unmatched. The CDR3 is 17 residues long. The DNA for the CDR3 is TGTGCCAGCAGCCTCGGGACTAGCGGGAGGGCCTACAATGAGCAGTTCTTC. Translation gives CASSLGTSGRAYNEQFF.

This clonotype was picked up a small number of times. V is TRBV10-3 and J is TRBJ2-3; the D gene is possibly TRBD2 (6 bases). CDR1 and CDR2 (germline): ENHRY, SYGVKD. The CDR3 has 15 amino acids. V was cut by 6 bases and J by 0 bases, with 13 bases left in between. The CDR3 reads CAISPGTGSTDTQYF. The CDR3 region has the DNA TGTGCCATCAGCCCCGGGACTGGGAGCACAGATACGCAGTATTTT.

This chain uses TRBV20-1 with TRBJ2-7; TRBD1 matches at 10 bases. Germline values: CDR1 DFQATT, CDR2 SNEGSKA (reference sequence). V lost 3 bases, J lost 3 bases, and 5 bases stayed unmatched. The CDR3 consists of 14 residues. The CDR3 region is CSARLDRGHYEQYF. For the CDR3, the DNA is TGCAGTGCTAGGCTCGACAGGGGGCACTACGAGCAGTACTTC.

This clonotype was seen only a few times. J is TRBJ2-7 and V is TRBV6-2 or TRBV6-3; 8 bases are shared with TRBD2. The germline V gene has CDR1 MNHEY and CDR2 SVGEGT. The CDR3 runs to 16 residues. Trimming removed 6 bases from V and 6 bases from J; junction bases left unmatched: 16. CDR3 region: CASSPYIAAGDGEQYF. In DNA form, the CDR3 reads TGTGCCAGCAGCCCTTATATAGCAGCGGGGGACGGCGAGCAGTACTTC.

The genes are TRBV6-1 and TRBJ1-6; TRBD1 aligns across 9 bases. The ends lost 4 bases at V and 7 bases at J; junction bases unmatched: 5. The length of the CDR3 is 15 residues. Per the germline V gene, CDR1 is MNHNS and CDR2 is SASEGT. The chain's CDR3 is CASSVLGQGNSPLHF. The CDR3 DNA reads TGTGCCAGCAGTGTGTTGGGACAGGGAAATTCACCCCTCCACTTT.

This clonotype came up a few times. The chain carries TRBV5-1 and TRBJ2-7; the match to TRBD1 covers 9 bases. Germline assignment: CDR1 SGHRS and CDR2 YFSETQ. This CDR3 is built from 18 residues. After removal of 2 bases from V and 1 base from J, the junction contained 13 bases not matched to a gene. The CDR3 loop reads CASSFQTVTGTGSYEQYF. Written as DNA, the CDR3 is TGCGCCAGCAGCTTTCAGACAGTCACCGGGACAGGGTCCTACGAGCAGTACTTC.

This clonotype was seen repeatedly, ten times or more. The chain links TRBV14 to TRBJ2-3; D remains unclear. Trimming left V 0 bases short and J 7 bases short, with 14 bases between. CDR3 size: 15 residues. Germline values: CDR1 SGHDN, CDR2 FVKESK. CDR3 sequence (DNA): TGTGCCAGCAGCCAAGATATCCAGGAGAGGAATACGCAGTATTTT. Protein sequence: CASSQDIQERNTQYF.

By share, this clonotype counts as medium-sized (0.01 to 0.1%). This chain uses TRBV10-3 with TRBJ2-3; no reliable D call. The CDR3 has 11 amino acids. Germline loops: CDR1 ENHRY, CDR2 SYGVKD. V was clipped by 7 bases and J by 2 bases, with 4 bases between them. CDR3 nucleotide sequence: TGTGCCATCAAAGACACAGATACGCAGTATTTT. It is translated as CAIKDTDTQYF.

This clonotype was observed at least ten times. The CDR3 bases are TGCAGTGCTACCCCCCCGGCAGATACGCAGTATTTT. Residues: CSATPPADTQYF. The V and J genes are TRBV20-1 and TRBJ2-3; D unclear. Per germline, CDR1 DFQATT and CDR2 SNEGSKA (reference sequence). The length of the CDR3 is 12 residues. V was shortened by 4 bases and J by 4 bases, with 9 bases between the two germline ends.

This clonotype appeared many times. The gene calls are TRBV27 and TRBJ2-6; TRBD1 matches 7 bases. Germline CDR1 is MNHEY and CDR2 is SMNVEV (reference sequence). The junction had 17 bases not matched to a gene; V was cut back by 3 bases and J by 0 bases. The CDR3 covers 21 residues. The CDR3 sequence: CASSFRSRIGDSSSGANVLTF. CDR3 in DNA: TGTGCCAGCAGTTTCAGATCGAGAATTGGGGACAGCAGCTCTGGGGCCAACGTCCTGACTTTC.

This chain links TRBV6-5 with TRBJ2-5; possible D gene TRBD2, 6 bases. There are 15 residues in the CDR3. Per germline, CDR1 MNHEY and CDR2 SVGAGI. V was pared by 0 bases and J by 1 base, with 9 bases between. CDR3 in DNA: TGTGCCAGCAGTTACTCGGGCGGGACCCAAGAGACCCAGTACTTC. Translating gives CASSYSGGTQETQYF.

This clonotype was observed many times. This chain connects TRBV19 to TRBJ1-5, with TRBD1 matching 10 bases. The CDR3 is 14 amino acids. In germline, CDR1 is LNHDA, CDR2 SQIVND (reference sequence). V was pared by 5 bases and J by 10 bases, with 8 bases of the junction left unmatched. CDR3 in DNA: TGTGCCAGTAGTGACGGGACAGGGGTATATCCCCAGCATTTT. Amino acid sequence: CASSDGTGVYPQHF.

This clonotype was picked up many times. The chain couples TRBV7-8 to TRBJ1-2; D unresolved. The CDR3 covers 12 residues. V shed 1 base and J shed 7 bases, with 7 bases lying between them. Germline V gene data show CDR1 as SGHVS and CDR2 as FQNEAQ. CDR3 sequence: CASSLVRGGYTF. The CDR3 coding sequence is TGTGCCAGCAGCTTAGTGCGGGGTGGCTACACCTTC.

This clonotype was recorded at least ten times. V gene TRBV20-1 combines with J gene TRBJ1-1; D not resolved. The CDR3 is 11 residues long. Germline loops: CDR1 DFQATT, CDR2 SNEGSKA (reference sequence). V lost 4 bases, J lost 4 bases, and 7 bases lay in between. CDR3 in DNA: TGCAGTGCTAAGGAGGTCACTGAAGCTTTCTTT. This gives the protein CSAKEVTEAFF.

This clonotype was counted a few times. The rearrangement uses TRBV19 and TRBJ2-2; a possible D gene is TRBD1 (6 bases). CDR3 length: 15 amino acids. V was cut by 5 bases and J by 7 bases, with 17 bases left in between. Germline CDR1 reads LNHDA; CDR2 reads SQIVND (reference sequence). The CDR3 coding sequence is TGTGCCAGTAGTCTCCAACAGGGTTTCGGCGGGGAGCTGTTTTTT. Its protein is CASSLQQGFGGELFF.

This clonotype was seen repeatedly, ten times or more. The chain carries TRBV7-6 and TRBJ2-3, with TRBD2 matching over 11 bases. Per germline, CDR1 SGHVS and CDR2 FNYEAQ. V shed 5 bases, J shed 5 bases, and the junction held 15 bases outside the gene matches. The CDR3 is made up of 18 amino acids. The CDR3, as DNA: TGTGCCAGCAGCCAAGCCGGTACTAGCGGGAGAGGTGAAGATACGCAGTATTTT. Its translation: CASSQAGTSGRGEDTQYF.

This clonotype was recorded at least ten times. The V and J genes are TRBV9 and TRBJ2-1, with TRBD2 matching 9 bases. The J segment lost 4 bases and the V segment lost 0 bases, leaving 2 bases of the junction unmatched. The germline V gene encodes CDR1 SGDLS and CDR2 YYNGEE. This CDR3 is built from 15 residues. CDR3 amino acids: CASSVGLAGYNEQFF. The CDR3, as DNA: TGTGCCAGCAGCGTAGGTCTAGCGGGATACAATGAGCAGTTCTTC.

Ten or more counts support this clonotype. J is TRBJ2-5 and V is TRBV29-1, with D maybe TRBD1 (6 bases). The CDR3 is 12 residues long. Trimming took 4 bases from V and 4 from J, leaving 10 bases between them. CDR1 and CDR2 (germline): SQVTM, ANQGSEA. DNA for the CDR3: TGCAGCGTTGGGACAGAGGGAGAGACCCAGTACTTC. As protein: CSVGTEGETQYF.

Ten or more counts support this clonotype. The chain joins TRBV6-5 to TRBJ1-1; D possibly corresponds to TRBD1 (5 bases). V lost 5 bases and J 3 bases, leaving 16 bases between the germline ends. The CDR3 spans 15 residues. Germline V gene data show CDR1 as MNHEY and CDR2 as SVGAGI. CDR3 amino acids: CASSPPGTGYTEAFF. The CDR3 region has the DNA TGTGCCAGCAGTCCACCGGGGACTGGATACACTGAAGCTTTCTTT.

In its sample, this clonotype was seen many times. The chain combines TRBV27 with TRBJ1-5, with D tentatively TRBD1 (6 bases). Trimming removed 2 bases from V and 7 bases from J, with 12 bases in between. Germline loops: CDR1 MNHEY, CDR2 SMNVEV (reference sequence). The CDR3 spans 14 residues. CDR3 DNA: TGTGCCAGCAGTTTAAGGGACACCTTGCAGCCCCAGCATTTT. This sequence encodes CASSLRDTLQPQHF.

The table lists this clonotype with many counts. The junction departs from germline at one end; a sequencing error may be responsible. The chain has TRBV19 and TRBJ2-1; no definite D call. Looked up from germline, CDR1 is LNHDA and CDR2 is SQIVND (reference sequence). The CDR3 contains 14 residues. CDR3 in DNA: TGTTCCAGTAGAGACCCCCGGGTGACTAATGAGCAGTTCTTC. This sequence encodes CSSRDPRVTNEQFF.

This clonotype was counted at least ten times. This chain uses TRBV28 with TRBJ2-3, with D perhaps being TRBD1 or TRBD2 (6 bases each). The length of the CDR3 is 18 residues. With 1 base removed from V and 3 bases from J, the gap between germline ends came to 20 bases. Looked up from germline, CDR1 is MDHEN and CDR2 is SYDVKM. The CDR3 DNA is TGTGCCAGCAGTTTATCCCACAGGGAGGTGGTAGGGACAGATACGCAGTATTTT. Protein sequence: CASSLSHREVVGTDTQYF.

This clonotype was counted between two and nine times. This chain uses TRBV7-3 with TRBJ1-5, with D unclear. The V gene lost 3 bases and the J gene lost 4 bases, with 7 bases spanning the gap. The CDR3 length is 13 residues. Germline lookup yields CDR1 SGHTA and CDR2 FQGTGA. CDR3 DNA sequence: TGTGCCAGCAGCTTGGACCGTAATCAGCCCCAGCATTTT. Translating gives CASSLDRNQPQHF. The full variable domain, completed using reference TRBV7-3 and TRBJ1-5, is GAGVSQTPSNKVTEKGKYVELRCDPISGHTALYWYRQSLGQGPEFLIYFQGTGAADDSGLPNDRFFAVRPEGSVSTLKIQRTERGDSAVYLCASSLDRNQPQHFGDGTRLSIL.

This clonotype has a count of ten or more. The rearrangement links TRBV20-1 to TRBJ2-5; 8 bases match TRBD2. Germline loops: CDR1 DFQATT, CDR2 SNEGSKA (reference sequence). The V segment lost 1 base and the J segment 4 bases; nucleotides outside the gene matches: 5. This CDR3 region has 14 residues. CDR3 in amino acids: CSARGSGKGETQYF. CDR3 coding DNA: TGCAGTGCTAGAGGTAGCGGGAAGGGAGAGACCCAGTACTTC.

In its sample, this clonotype was seen many times. The rearrangement uses TRBV6-6 and TRBJ2-7; D perhaps matches TRBD1 (7 bases). The CDR3 sequence is 14 residues long. The germline V gene encodes CDR1 MNHNY and CDR2 SVGAGI (reference sequence). The V and J ends lost 6 bases and 4 bases respectively, with 16 bases between them. This chain's CDR3 is CASRVAGGLYEQYF. The CDR3 DNA is TGTGCCAGCAGGGTCGCAGGGGGGCTTTACGAGCAGTACTTC.